These T cell receptor beta chains were read from a single sample in a study of low-dose radiotherapy and immunotherapy resistance in tumors. In TCRdb, the reads were re-called with MiXCR into one record per CDR3 protein. The sample records more than 30,000 distinct CDR3 sequences, around 47% being singletons. This specimen was PBMCs, taken after low-dose radiotherapy plus immunotherapy. The receptors stem from a male donor with gallbladder cancer. The CDR3 runs from the conserved cysteine through the conserved F or W. A D gene is named only where the DNA matches it firmly. Size is stated for part of the rows, as once, few or many counts, or as a class when the clone is expanded.

cdr3_nt cdr3_aa j_call clone_size v_call d_call
TGTGCCAGCCGGGGAGCACCGATGGGTTCCTACAATGAGCAGTTCTTC CASRGAPMGSYNEQFF TRBJ2-1 many TRBV2 NA
TGTGCCAGCAGCCCCCTTAGACTAGGGACAGGGAGTGGCTACACCTTC CASSPLRLGTGSGYTF TRBJ1-2 NA TRBV7-2 TRBD1
TGTGCCAGCAGTTTGGGGGGTATCGGGGCAGATACGCAGTATTTT CASSLGGIGADTQYF TRBJ2-3 few TRBV28 NA
TGCAGCTTCTGGGAAGAGACCCAGTACTTC CSFWEETQYF TRBJ2-5 NA TRBV29-1 NA
TGTGCCAGCAGTTACCAGGGACTGGCCTACGAGCAGTACTTC CASSYQGLAYEQYF TRBJ2-7 many TRBV27 NA
TGTGCCAGCAGTGTTAGCGGGAGCACAGATACGCAGTATTTT CASSVSGSTDTQYF TRBJ2-3 medium-sized TRBV6-4 TRBD2
TGTGCCAGTCGACTAGTAACGCAGTATTTT CASRLVTQYF TRBJ2-3 many TRBV2 NA
TGTGCCAGCAGCTTATCGGGAGTTCAGCAGTTCTTC CASSLSGVQQFF TRBJ2-1 NA TRBV11-2 NA
TGCGCCAGCAGCACCGACAGGGGAGAAGCTTTCTTT CASSTDRGEAFF TRBJ1-1 medium-sized TRBV5-1 TRBD1
TGTGCCAGCAGCTTAGTGGCGGGAGTTATCACCGGGGAGCTGTTTTTT CASSLVAGVITGELFF TRBJ2-2 many TRBV11-2 TRBD2
TGCAGTGCTAGAGAGGGAGGACTAGCGGGGTATATAAGCTCCTACGAGCAGTACTTC CSAREGGLAGYISSYEQYF TRBJ2-7 NA TRBV20-1 TRBD2
TGCGCCAGCAGCTTGGTAGCGGGGGCCCCTGAGCAGTTCTTC CASSLVAGAPEQFF TRBJ2-1 NA TRBV5-1 TRBD2
TGCGCCAGCAGTCTACGGGGGGGGGAGCAGTTCTTC CASSLRGGEQFF TRBJ2-1 many TRBV23-1 TRBD2
TGTGCCAGCAGACCCAATGAGCAGTTCTTC CASRPNEQFF TRBJ2-1 NA TRBV6-5 NA
TGTGCCAGCAGCCCAGGGAGGGGGGGCTACACCTTC CASSPGRGGYTF TRBJ1-2 NA TRBV11-3 NA
TGTGCCAGCAGTACCCGGGTAGCGGGAGGTCGGAATGAGCAGTTCTTC CASSTRVAGGRNEQFF TRBJ2-1 NA TRBV28 TRBD2
TGTGCCAGCAGCCAAGACAGGGGTAGCACTGAAGCTTTCTTT CASSQDRGSTEAFF TRBJ1-1 many TRBV4-2 NA
TGCGCCAGCAGCCCTAGCGGCACCGGGGAGCTGTTTTTT CASSPSGTGELFF TRBJ2-2 NA TRBV5-1 TRBD2
TGCAGTGCTAGAGAAGAGGGGAGGGAGGTCGTCTCCTACGAGCAGTACTTC CSAREEGREVVSYEQYF TRBJ2-7 few TRBV20-1 TRBD2
TGTGCCAGCAGCTTGGGGCTAGCGGGGGAGTCTCGGACCCAGTACTTC CASSLGLAGESRTQYF TRBJ2-5 NA TRBV5-8 TRBD2